One and the same sample provided the 24 T cell receptor beta chains below, sequenced in a study of blood T cell repertoires in COVID-19. The method was immunoSEQ multiplex PCR; TCRdb's version includes in-frame clones alone and lacks a portion of them. Of 300,000 to 450,000 clones in the sample, approximately 87% are singletons; the top ten hold less than 2.5%. The sample taken for sequencing was PBMCs or T cells enriched from blood (not recorded which). These receptors were obtained from a man aged 35 to 55 in a cohort exposed to, infected with or recovered from COVID-19 (not recorded which).

The chain uses TRBV5-1 and TRBJ2-5, with a tentative D call TRBD2 (6 bases). The V gene's germline CDR1 is SGHRS and CDR2 YFSETQ. V gave up 2 bases and J gave up 4 bases, with 15 bases separating them. The CDR3 runs 15 residues. DNA of the CDR3: TGCGCCAGCAGCTTTACCGGGACTGGTGCAGAGACCCAGTACTTC. Amino acids: CASSFTGTGAETQYF. Full variable domain (outside the CDR3, taken from reference TRBV5-1 and TRBJ2-5): KAGVTQTPRYLIKTRGQQVTLSCSPISGHRSVSWYQQTPGQGLQFLFEYFSETQRNKGNFPGRFSGRQFSNSRSEMNVSTLELGDSALYLCASSFTGTGAETQYFGPGTRLLVL.

This chain uses TRBV28 with TRBJ2-7; 11 nucleotides match TRBD2. From germline, CDR1 is MDHEN and CDR2 SYDVKM. J was trimmed by 4 bases and V by 5 bases; bases with no gene match: 7. The CDR3 runs to 15 residues. As DNA, the CDR3 is TGTGCCAGCAGTCCCTCGACTAGCGGGATTTACGAGCAGTACTTC. It encodes CASSPSTSGIYEQYF. Full variable domain (rest looked up from reference TRBV28 and TRBJ2-7): DVKVTQSSRYLVKRTGEKVFLECVQDMDHENMFWYRQDPGLGLRLIYFSYDVKMKEKGDIPEGYSVSREKKERFSLILESASTNQTSMYLCASSPSTSGIYEQYFGPGTRLTVT.

This sequence joins TRBV4-2 and TRBJ2-1; 9 bases map to TRBD2. Trimming cost V 4 bases and J 0 bases; bases outside gene matches: 7. The CDR3 totals 17 residues. CDR1 LGHNA and CDR2 YNFKEQ come from the germline V gene. CDR3 protein: CASSPETSGSSYNEQFF. In DNA, the CDR3 is TGTGCCAGCAGCCCCGAGACTAGCGGCAGCTCCTACAATGAGCAGTTCTTC.

This chain connects TRBV6-5 to TRBJ1-6; the match to TRBD1 covers 7 bases. The CDR3 totals 13 residues. V lost 6 bases, J lost 8 bases, and 4 bases stayed unmatched. The germline gives CDR1 MNHEY, CDR2 SVGAGI. In DNA form, the CDR3 reads TGTGCCAGCAGGGTAGGGGGCGATTCACCCCTCCACTTT. Translating gives CASRVGGDSPLHF.

The rearrangement links TRBV5-1 to TRBJ1-5, with a possible D match to TRBD1 (6 bases). This CDR3 spans 16 amino acids. The ends were cut back, 4 bases at V and 3 bases at J, with 17 bases in the middle. Germline V gives CDR1 SGHRS, CDR2 YFSETQ. As DNA, the CDR3 is TGCGCCAGCAGCATCGCGGGCGGGGGCGACAATCAGCCCCAGCATTTT. This translates into CASSIAGGGDNQPQHF.

The chain has TRBV3-1 (or the pseudogene TRBV3-2) and TRBJ2-7; 7 positions agree with TRBD2. Germline V gene data show CDR1 as LGHDT and CDR2 as YNNKEL (reference sequence). CDR3 length: 13 amino acids. The J segment lost 2 bases and the V segment lost 5 bases, leaving 3 bases of the junction unmatched. DNA of the CDR3: TGTGCCAGCAGCTCTAGCGGTACCTACGAGCAGTACTTC. Residues: CASSSSGTYEQYF.

This chain connects TRBV5-1 to TRBJ2-7, with a tentative D call TRBD1 (6 bases). The germline CDR1 and CDR2 sequences are SGHRS and YFSETQ. This CDR3 contains 15 residues. The V end lost 3 bases, the J end lost 3 bases, and 16 bases lay between the germline ends. The CDR3 nucleotides are TGCGCCAGCAGCTCGGAATGGGGGCCAGTCTACGAGCAGTACTTC. Translated, it gives CASSSEWGPVYEQYF.

This chain links TRBV2 with TRBJ1-1; D not resolved. There are 13 residues in the CDR3. V was cut by 4 bases and J by 4 bases, with 10 bases left in between. The V gene's germline CDR1 is SNHLY and CDR2 FYNNEI. Here the CDR3 reads CASSVYTGTEAFF. CDR3 bases: TGTGCCAGCAGTGTTTATACCGGCACTGAAGCTTTCTTT.

This chain connects TRBV27 to TRBJ2-3, with 8 positions matching TRBD2. V dropped 5 bases and J dropped 4; count of bases not matched to a gene: 8. The CDR3 extends over 15 amino acids. CDR1 is MNHEY and CDR2 is SMNVEV in the germline V gene (reference sequence). The CDR3 sequence: CASSRSGSDPDTQYF. Here the CDR3 DNA reads TGTGCCAGCAGTAGGAGCGGGAGTGATCCAGATACGCAGTATTTT.

J is TRBJ2-7 and V is TRBV4-1; TRBD2 matches at 7 bases. The CDR3 has 14 amino acids. V lost 1 base and J lost 2; bases outside the gene matches: 2. The V gene's germline CDR1 is MGHRA and CDR2 YSYEKL. CDR3 nucleotides: TGCGCCAGCAGCCAAGGCGGGGGAACCTACGAGCAGTACTTC. Protein product: CASSQGGGTYEQYF.

This sequence joins TRBV30 and TRBJ1-1; tentatively, D is TRBD1 (5 bases). The CDR3 runs to 14 residues. Looked up from germline, CDR1 is GTSNPN and CDR2 is SVGIG (reference sequence). The V gene lost 2 bases and the J gene lost 5 bases, with 15 bases spanning the gap. DNA of the CDR3: TGTGCCTGGAGTTTGCAGGGTGGGGGGACTGAAGCTTTCTTT. Protein product: CAWSLQGGGTEAFF. The full variable domain, with the rest looked up from reference TRBV30 and TRBJ1-1, is SQTIHQWPATLVQPVGSPLSLECTVEGTSNPNLYWYRQAAGRGLQLLFYSVGIGQISSEVPQNLSASRPQDRQFILSSKKLLLSDSGFYLCAWSLQGGGTEAFFGQGTRLTVV.

The chain has TRBV11-2 and TRBJ2-7; D is perhaps TRBD2 (5 bases). Germline-derived CDR1 and CDR2 are SGHAT and FQNNGV. The CDR3 contains 13 residues. V shed 1 base and J shed 3 bases, with 7 bases lying between them. The CDR3 loop is CASSLAGYYEQYF. The CDR3 DNA is TGTGCCAGCAGCTTAGCGGGATACTACGAGCAGTACTTC.

The chain employs TRBV23-1 and TRBJ1-1, with 10 bases that match TRBD1. TRBV23-1 is sorted into the ORF group, with uncertain function. J gave up 7 bases and V 3 bases, and 11 bases lay outside the gene matches. The CDR3 covers 16 residues. CDR3 coding DNA: TGCGCCAGCAGTCACGGGACAGGGGAGGGTTTTCATGAAGCTTTCTTT. This sequence encodes CASSHGTGEGFHEAFF.

Only a few counts were recorded for this clone. The chain couples TRBV5-1 to TRBJ1-3, with D uncertain. Looked up from germline, CDR1 is SGHRS and CDR2 is YFSETQ. The CDR3 has 16 amino acids. V lost 4 bases and J lost 3, with 17 bases in between. The CDR3 is CASSVTHPGNGNTIYF. CDR3 DNA sequence: TGCGCCAGCAGCGTAACCCATCCGGGGAATGGAAACACCATATATTTT.

J is TRBJ1-5 and V is TRBV19; 8 nucleotides align to TRBD1. V shed 3 bases and J 4 bases; nucleotides not matched to a gene: 8. The CDR3 has 16 residues. In germline, CDR1 is LNHDA, CDR2 SQIVND (reference sequence). In nucleotides, the CDR3 is TGTGCCAGTAGTATTGACAGGGGAATCGGAAATCAGCCCCAGCATTTT. Translating it yields CASSIDRGIGNQPQHF.

The genes are TRBV28 and TRBJ2-7; 10 bases are a match to TRBD1. The CDR3 spans 15 residues. V shed 2 bases, J shed 5 bases, and the junction held 6 bases outside the gene matches. Germline V gives CDR1 MDHEN, CDR2 SYDVKM. In nucleotides, the CDR3 is TGTGCCAGCAGTTTAGGGGGACAGGGGTTCCACGAGCAGTACTTC. Protein: CASSLGGQGFHEQYF.

This rearrangement joins TRBV6-1 to TRBJ1-5; D gene uncertain. The CDR3 has 13 amino acids. CDR1 and CDR2 (germline): MNHNS, SASEGT. The V end was cut by 3 bases, the J end by 4 bases, with 7 bases between. CDR3: CASSETRNQPQHF. CDR3 sequence (DNA): TGTGCCAGCAGTGAGACGAGGAATCAGCCCCAGCATTTT.

The chain recombines TRBV3-1 (or the pseudogene TRBV3-2) with TRBJ2-1; D perhaps matches TRBD1 (8 bases). Looked up from germline, CDR1 is LGHDT and CDR2 is YNNKEL (reference sequence). CDR3 size: 16 residues. The V and J ends lost 1 base and 4 bases respectively, with 14 bases between them. CDR3 nucleotide sequence: TGTGCCAGCAGCCAAGGGGGGGGACAGGCGTACAATGAGCAGTTCTTC. Translated: CASSQGGGQAYNEQFF.

The chain recombines TRBV5-4 with TRBJ2-3, with 7 bases aligning to TRBD2. This CDR3 comprises 14 residues. CDR1 SGHNT and CDR2 YYREEE come from the germline V gene (reference sequence). V shed 0 bases and J 3 bases; nucleotides not matched to a gene: 1. CDR3 coding DNA: TGTGCCAGCAGCTTGGTCGGGAGGACAGATACGCAGTATTTT. Encoded protein: CASSLVGRTDTQYF.

The gene calls are TRBV7-9 and TRBJ1-1; tentatively, D is TRBD1 (5 bases). The V and J ends lost 2 bases and 2 bases respectively, with 9 bases between them. This CDR3 comprises 14 residues. Germline CDR1 SEHNR, CDR2 FQNEAQ (reference sequence). The DNA for the CDR3 is TGTGCCAGCAGCTTAACCCAGGGAAACACTGAAGCTTTCTTT. It is translated as CASSLTQGNTEAFF.

About this clone: Additional DNA sequences in this sample encode the identical CDR3. This sequence joins TRBV18 and TRBJ2-5; the D gene is possibly TRBD2 (5 bases). Germline V gene lookup returns CDR1 KGHSH and CDR2 LQKENI. The V end was cut by 1 base, the J end by 2 bases, with 5 bases between. This CDR3 spans 13 amino acids. CDR3 sequence reads: CASSPRTQETQYF. The CDR3, as DNA: TGTGCCAGCTCACCACGGACTCAAGAGACCCAGTACTTC.

In this sample, this clone turned up many times. V is TRBV7-9 and J is TRBJ2-7, with D tentatively TRBD1 (6 bases). Trimming took off 5 bases at V and 2 bases at J, with 10 bases between the two ends. Germline V gene sequence: CDR1 SEHNR, CDR2 FQNEAQ (reference sequence). The CDR3 loop spans 13 amino acids. CDR3 sequence: CASSHRDTYEQYF. The CDR3 DNA follows: TGTGCCAGCAGCCACAGGGACACCTACGAGCAGTACTTC.

This clone has only a few counts. The J gene is TRBJ1-2, the V gene TRBV30; weak D call: TRBD1 (6 bases). The germline gives CDR1 GTSNPN, CDR2 SVGIG (reference sequence). Trimming pared 3 bases from V and 4 bases from J, leaving 12 bases between. The CDR3 length is 13 residues. The CDR3 sequence: CAWRNRAGYGYTF. In DNA form, the CDR3 reads TGTGCCTGGAGGAACAGGGCGGGCTATGGCTACACCTTC.

This chain joins TRBV6-4 and TRBJ2-3, with TRBD2 identical over 13 bases. V lost 3 bases and J lost 4; bases outside the gene matches: 4. CDR1 and CDR2 (germline): MRHNA, SNTAGT. The length of the CDR3 is 16 residues. The CDR3 region has the DNA TGTGCCAGCAGTGAAGGACTAGCGGGAGAAGCAGATACGCAGTATTTT. Protein: CASSEGLAGEADTQYF.